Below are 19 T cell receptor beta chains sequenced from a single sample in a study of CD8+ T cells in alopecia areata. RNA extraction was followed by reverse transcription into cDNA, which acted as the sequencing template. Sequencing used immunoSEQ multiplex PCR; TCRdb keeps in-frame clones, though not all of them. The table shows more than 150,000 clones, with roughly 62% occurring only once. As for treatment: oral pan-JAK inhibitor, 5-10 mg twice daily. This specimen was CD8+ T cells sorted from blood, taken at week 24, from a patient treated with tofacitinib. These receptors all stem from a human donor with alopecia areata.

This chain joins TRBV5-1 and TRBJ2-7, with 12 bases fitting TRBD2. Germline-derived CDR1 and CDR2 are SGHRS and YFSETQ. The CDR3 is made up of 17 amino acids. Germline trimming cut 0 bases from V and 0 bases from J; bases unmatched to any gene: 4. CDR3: CASSLAPTSGGSYEQYF. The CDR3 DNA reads TGCGCCAGCAGCTTGGCCCCGACTAGCGGGGGCTCCTACGAGCAGTACTTC.

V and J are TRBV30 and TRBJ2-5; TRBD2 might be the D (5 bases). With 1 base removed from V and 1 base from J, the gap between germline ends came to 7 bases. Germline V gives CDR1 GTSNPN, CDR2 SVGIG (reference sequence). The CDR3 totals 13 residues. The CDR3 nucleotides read TGTGCCTGGAGTGGGACTGCCCAAGAGACCCAGTACTTC. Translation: CAWSGTAQETQYF.

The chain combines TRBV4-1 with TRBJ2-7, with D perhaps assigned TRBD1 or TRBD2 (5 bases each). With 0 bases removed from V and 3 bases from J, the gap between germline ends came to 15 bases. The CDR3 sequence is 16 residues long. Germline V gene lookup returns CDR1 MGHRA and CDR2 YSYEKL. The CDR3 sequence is CASSQDPGTGSYEQYF. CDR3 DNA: TGCGCCAGCAGCCAAGATCCAGGGACGGGGAGCTACGAGCAGTACTTC.

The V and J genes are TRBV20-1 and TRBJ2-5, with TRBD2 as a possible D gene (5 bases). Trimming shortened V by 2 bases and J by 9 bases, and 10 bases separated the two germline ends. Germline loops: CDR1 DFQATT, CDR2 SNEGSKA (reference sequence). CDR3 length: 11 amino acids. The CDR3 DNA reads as TGCAGTGCTAGAAACAACGGGGCCCAGTACTTC. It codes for CSARNNGAQYF.

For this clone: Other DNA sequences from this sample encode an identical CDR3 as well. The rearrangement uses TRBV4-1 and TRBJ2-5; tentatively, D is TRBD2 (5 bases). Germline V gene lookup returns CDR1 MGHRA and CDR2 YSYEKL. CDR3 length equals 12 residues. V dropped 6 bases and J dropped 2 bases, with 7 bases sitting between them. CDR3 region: CASSGGQETQYF. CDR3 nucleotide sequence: TGCGCCAGCAGTGGAGGACAAGAGACCCAGTACTTC.

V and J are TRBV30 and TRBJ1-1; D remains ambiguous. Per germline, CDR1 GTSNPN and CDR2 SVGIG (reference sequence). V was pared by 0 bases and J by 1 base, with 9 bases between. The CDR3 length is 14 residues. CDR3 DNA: TGTGCCTGGAGTGTTTTCAGGACGAACACTGAAGCTTTCTTT. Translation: CAWSVFRTNTEAFF.

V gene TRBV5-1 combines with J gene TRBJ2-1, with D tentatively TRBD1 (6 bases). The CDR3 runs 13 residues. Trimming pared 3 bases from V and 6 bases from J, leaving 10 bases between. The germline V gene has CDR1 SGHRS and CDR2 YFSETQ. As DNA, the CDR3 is TGCGCCAGCAGCTGGGACAACCCCAATGAGCAGTTCTTC. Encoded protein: CASSWDNPNEQFF.

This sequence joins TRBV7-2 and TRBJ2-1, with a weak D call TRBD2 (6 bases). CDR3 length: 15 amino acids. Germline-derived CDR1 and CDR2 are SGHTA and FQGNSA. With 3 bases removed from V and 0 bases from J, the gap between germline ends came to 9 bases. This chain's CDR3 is CASSFSGSSYNEQFF. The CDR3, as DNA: TGTGCCAGCAGCTTTAGCGGAAGCTCCTACAATGAGCAGTTCTTC.

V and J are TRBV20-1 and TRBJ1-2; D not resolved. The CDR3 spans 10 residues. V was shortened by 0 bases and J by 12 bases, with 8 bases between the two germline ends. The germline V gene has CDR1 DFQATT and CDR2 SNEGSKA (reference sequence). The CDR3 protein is CSARDTPNTF. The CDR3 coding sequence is TGCAGTGCTAGAGATACTCCGAACACCTTC.

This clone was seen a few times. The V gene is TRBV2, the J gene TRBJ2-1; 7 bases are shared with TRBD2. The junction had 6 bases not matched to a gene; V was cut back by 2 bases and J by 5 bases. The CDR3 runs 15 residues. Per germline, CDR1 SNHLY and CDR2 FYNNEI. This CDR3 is CASSEWRGLDNEQFF. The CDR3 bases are TGTGCCAGCAGTGAATGGCGGGGGTTGGACAATGAGCAGTTCTTC.

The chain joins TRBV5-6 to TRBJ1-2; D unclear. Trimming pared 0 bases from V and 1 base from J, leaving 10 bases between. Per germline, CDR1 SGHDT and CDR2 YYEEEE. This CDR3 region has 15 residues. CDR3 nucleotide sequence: TGTGCCAGCAGCTTGGGATCTGGATATAACTATGGCTACACCTTC. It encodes CASSLGSGYNYGYTF. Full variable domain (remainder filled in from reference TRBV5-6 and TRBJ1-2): DAGVTQSPTHLIKTRGQQVTLRCSPKSGHDTVSWYQQALGQGPQFIFQYYEEEERQRGNFPDRFSGHQFPNYSSELNVNALLLGDSALYLCASSLGSGYNYGYTFGSGTRLTVV.

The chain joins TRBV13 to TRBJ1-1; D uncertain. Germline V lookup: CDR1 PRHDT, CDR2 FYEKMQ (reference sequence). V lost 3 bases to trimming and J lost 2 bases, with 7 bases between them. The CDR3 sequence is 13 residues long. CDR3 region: CASSLGENTEAFF. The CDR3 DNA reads TGTGCCAGCAGCTTGGGAGAAAACACTGAAGCTTTCTTT. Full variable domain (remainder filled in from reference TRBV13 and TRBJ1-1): AAGVIQSPRHLIKEKRETATLKCYPIPRHDTVYWYQQGPGQDPQFLISFYEKMQSDKGSIPDRFSAQQFSDYHSELNMSSLELGDSALYFCASSLGENTEAFFGQGTRLTVV.

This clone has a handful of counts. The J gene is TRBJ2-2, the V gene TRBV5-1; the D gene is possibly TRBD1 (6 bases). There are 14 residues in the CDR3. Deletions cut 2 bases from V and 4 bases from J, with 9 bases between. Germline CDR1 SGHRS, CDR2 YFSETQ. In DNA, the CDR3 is TGCGCCAGCAGCTTCAGGGGCAGCACCGGGGAGCTGTTTTTT. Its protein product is CASSFRGSTGELFF.

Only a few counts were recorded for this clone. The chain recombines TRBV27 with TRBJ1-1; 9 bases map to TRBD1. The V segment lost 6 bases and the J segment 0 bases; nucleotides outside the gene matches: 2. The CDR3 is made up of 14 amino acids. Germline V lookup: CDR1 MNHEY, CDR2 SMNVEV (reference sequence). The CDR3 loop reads CASRGQGLNTEAFF. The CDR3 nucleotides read TGTGCCAGCAGAGGACAGGGGTTGAACACTGAAGCTTTCTTT.

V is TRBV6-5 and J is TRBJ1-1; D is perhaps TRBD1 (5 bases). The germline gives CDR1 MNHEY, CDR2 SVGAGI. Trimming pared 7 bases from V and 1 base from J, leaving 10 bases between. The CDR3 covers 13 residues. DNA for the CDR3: TGTGCCAGCAACCGGGGGACGAACACTGAAGCTTTCTTT. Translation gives CASNRGTNTEAFF.

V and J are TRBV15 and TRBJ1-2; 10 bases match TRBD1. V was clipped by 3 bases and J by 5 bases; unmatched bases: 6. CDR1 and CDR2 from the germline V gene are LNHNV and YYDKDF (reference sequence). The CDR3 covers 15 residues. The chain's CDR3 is CATSSTGTGEYGYTF. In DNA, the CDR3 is TGTGCCACCAGCAGCACCGGGACAGGGGAATATGGCTACACCTTC.

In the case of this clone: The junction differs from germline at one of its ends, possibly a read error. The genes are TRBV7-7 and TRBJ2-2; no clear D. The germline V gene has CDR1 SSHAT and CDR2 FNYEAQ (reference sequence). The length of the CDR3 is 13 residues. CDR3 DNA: TGTGCTAGCAGCGCCGGGAACACCGGGGAGCTGTTTTTT. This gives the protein CASSAGNTGELFF.

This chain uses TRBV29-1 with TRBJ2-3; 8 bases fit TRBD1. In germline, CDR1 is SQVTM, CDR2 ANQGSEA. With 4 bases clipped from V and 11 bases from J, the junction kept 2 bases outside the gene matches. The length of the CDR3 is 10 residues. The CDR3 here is CSVVGTGQYF. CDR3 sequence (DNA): TGCAGCGTTGTTGGGACAGGGCAGTATTTT.

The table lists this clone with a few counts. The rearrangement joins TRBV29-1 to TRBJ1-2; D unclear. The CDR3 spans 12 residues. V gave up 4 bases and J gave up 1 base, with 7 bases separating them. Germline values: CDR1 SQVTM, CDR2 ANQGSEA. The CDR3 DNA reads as TGCAGCGTTGTGGGCAGTAACTATGGCTACACCTTC. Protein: CSVVGSNYGYTF.